This T cell receptor beta chain is drawn from a study of persistence of HIV-infected CD4 T cells. The overall study: Blood samples, up to about 180 mL, came from multiple time points, except two leukapheresis donors sampled once.

V dropped 5 bases and J dropped 7 bases, with 20 bases sitting between them. CDR3 length: 15 amino acids. Germline lookup yields CDR1 LNHNV and CDR2 YYDKDF (reference sequence). In regard to this clone: Its target is not known.

The libraries were made with immunoSEQ version 4 in survey mode. Method: immunoSEQ multiplex PCR; TCRdb's copy keeps in-frame clones and lacks some. The profile shows about 40,000 clones, roughly 87% of them singletons. This nonspecific control used anti-CD3/anti-CD28 bead stimulation of CD4+ T cells. CD4+ T cells upregulating both CD40 ligand and CD69 were sorted as responding cells. Inclusion required CMV-positive serology and CD4+ counts above 400 cells/uL. The sequence was obtained from an adult man with HIV who was CMV-seropositive. The sample in question was CD4+ T cells sorted from PBMCs after roughly 20-hour stimulation, obtained from a patient who received antiretroviral therapy. The gene calls are TRBV15 and TRBJ1-1; D not resolved. CDR3 amino acids: CATSSTGSLGLEAFF. CDR3 nucleotide sequence: TGTGCCACCAGCTCGACTGGATCCCTCGGTCTTGAAGCTTTCTTT.